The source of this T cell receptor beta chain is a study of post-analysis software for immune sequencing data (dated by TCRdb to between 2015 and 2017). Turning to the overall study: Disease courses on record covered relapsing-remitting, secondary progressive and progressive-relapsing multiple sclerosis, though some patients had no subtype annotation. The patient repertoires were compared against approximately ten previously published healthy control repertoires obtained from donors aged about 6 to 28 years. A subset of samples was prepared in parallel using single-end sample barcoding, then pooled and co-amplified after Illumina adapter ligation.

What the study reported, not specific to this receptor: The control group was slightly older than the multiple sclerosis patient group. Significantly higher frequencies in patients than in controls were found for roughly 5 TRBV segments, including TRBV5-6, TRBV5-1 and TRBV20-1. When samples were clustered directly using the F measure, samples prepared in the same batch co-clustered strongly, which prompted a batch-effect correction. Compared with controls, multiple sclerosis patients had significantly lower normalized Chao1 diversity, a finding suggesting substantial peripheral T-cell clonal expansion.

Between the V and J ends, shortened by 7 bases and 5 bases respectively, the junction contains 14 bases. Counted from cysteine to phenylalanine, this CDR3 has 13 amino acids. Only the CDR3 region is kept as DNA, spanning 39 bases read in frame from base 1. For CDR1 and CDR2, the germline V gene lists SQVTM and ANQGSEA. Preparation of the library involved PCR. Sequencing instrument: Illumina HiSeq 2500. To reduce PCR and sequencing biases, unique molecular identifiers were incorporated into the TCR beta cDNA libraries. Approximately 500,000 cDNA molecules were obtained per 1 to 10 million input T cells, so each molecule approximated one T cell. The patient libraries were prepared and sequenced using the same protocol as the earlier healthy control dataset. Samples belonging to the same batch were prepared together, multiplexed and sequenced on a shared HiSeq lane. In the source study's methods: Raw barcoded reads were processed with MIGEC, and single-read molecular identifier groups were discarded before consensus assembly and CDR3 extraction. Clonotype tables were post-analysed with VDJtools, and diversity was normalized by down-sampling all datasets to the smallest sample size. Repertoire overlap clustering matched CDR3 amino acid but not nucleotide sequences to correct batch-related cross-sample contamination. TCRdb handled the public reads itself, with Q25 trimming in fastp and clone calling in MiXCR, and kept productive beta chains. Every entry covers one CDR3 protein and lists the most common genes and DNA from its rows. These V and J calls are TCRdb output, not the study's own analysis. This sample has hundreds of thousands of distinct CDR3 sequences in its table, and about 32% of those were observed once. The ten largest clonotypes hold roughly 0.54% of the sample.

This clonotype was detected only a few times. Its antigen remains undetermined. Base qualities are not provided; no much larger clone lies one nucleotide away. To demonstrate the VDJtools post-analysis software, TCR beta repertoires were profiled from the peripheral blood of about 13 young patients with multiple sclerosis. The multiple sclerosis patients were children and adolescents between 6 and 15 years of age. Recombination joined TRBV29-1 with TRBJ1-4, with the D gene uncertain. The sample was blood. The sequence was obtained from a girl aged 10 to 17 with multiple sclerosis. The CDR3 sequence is CSARLSVNEKLFF. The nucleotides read TGCAGCGCGCGACTATCAGTGAATGAAAAACTGTTTTTT.